The rows below give T cell receptor beta chains drawn from one sample of a study of blood T cell repertoires in COVID-19. Method: immunoSEQ multiplex PCR; TCRdb's copy keeps in-frame clones and lacks some. The table has about 130,000 clones, about 76% seen once. The sequenced material came from peripheral blood. The receptors stem from a man older than 75 with acute or convalescent COVID-19. Both conserved end residues are part of each CDR3. Fields, in order: CDR3 protein, CDR3 DNA, J gene, D gene, clone size, V gene. The D gene is left open where the match is weak. Clone size, where shown, is once, few, many, or a class for clones that have expanded.

CASSRQGIDTQYF,TGTGCCAGCAGCAGACAGGGGATTGACACGCAGTATTTT,TRBJ2-3,TRBD1,NA,TRBV27
CATRTGGQSGYTF,TGTGCCACTCGGACAGGGGGCCAGAGTGGCTACACCTTC,TRBJ1-2,TRBD1,NA,TRBV28
CASAWERASGGAKQFF,TGTGCTAGTGCCTGGGAGAGGGCTAGCGGGGGGGCGAAGCAGTTCTTC,TRBJ2-1,TRBD2,many,TRBV12-5
CASSPFPRGGLGETQYF,TGTGCCAGCAGCCCCTTCCCCCGGGGGGGCCTAGGGGAGACCCAGTACTTC,TRBJ2-5,TRBD2,many,TRBV7-2
CATSSSLAGAGQPQHF,TGTGCCACCAGCAGCTCCCTTGCAGGGGCGGGTCAGCCCCAGCATTTT,TRBJ1-5,NA,NA,TRBV15
CASSLQGSTEAFF,TGTGCCAGCAGCTTACAGGGGAGCACTGAAGCTTTCTTT,TRBJ1-1,NA,NA,TRBV7-9
CASSYSYGQNEKLFF,TGTGCCAGCAGTTACTCGTACGGACAGAATGAAAAACTGTTTTTT,TRBJ1-4,NA,NA,TRBV6-6
CASSEGTGYRGETQYF,TGTGCCAGCAGTGAAGGGACAGGGTATCGAGGGGAGACCCAGTACTTC,TRBJ2-5,TRBD1,NA,TRBV6-1
CASSFLTGEQYF,TGTGCCAGCAGCTTTCTGACTGGGGAGCAGTACTTC,TRBJ2-7,NA,NA,TRBV7-9
CSASQAKTYNEQFF,TGCAGTGCTAGTCAAGCGAAAACCTACAATGAGCAGTTCTTC,TRBJ2-1,NA,NA,TRBV20-1
CASSQMDTDNEQFF,TGTGCCAGCAGCCAAATGGACACAGACAATGAGCAGTTCTTC,TRBJ2-1,NA,many,TRBV4-2
CASSSGQVSPTQYF,TGCGCCAGCAGTTCGGGACAGGTTTCCCCGACCCAGTACTTC,TRBJ2-5,TRBD1,NA,TRBV5-1
CATSDPTGQGYNEQFF,TGTGCCACCAGTGATCCTACAGGGCAGGGCTACAATGAGCAGTTCTTC,TRBJ2-1,NA,NA,TRBV24-1
CASSLYRDRIYGYTF,TGTGCCAGCAGTTTATACAGGGACAGGATCTATGGCTACACCTTC,TRBJ1-2,TRBD1,NA,TRBV27
CASSISSALEDTEAFF,TGTGCCAGCAGTATTTCGTCGGCTCTCGAGGACACTGAAGCTTTCTTT,TRBJ1-1,NA,few,TRBV7-9
CASSQGTGWSEQYF,TGCGCCAGCAGCCAAGGGACAGGGTGGAGCGAGCAGTACTTC,TRBJ2-7,TRBD1,many,TRBV4-1
CAWSGPDTQYF,TGTGCCTGGAGTGGTCCGGATACGCAGTATTTT,TRBJ2-3,NA,few,TRBV30
CASSLGTPSPLHF,TGTGCCAGCAGCTTAGGAACACCATCACCCCTCCACTTT,TRBJ1-6,NA,once,TRBV7-2
CASNTGTGPGNTIYF,TGTGCCAGCAACACCGGGACAGGCCCTGGAAACACCATATATTTT,TRBJ1-3,TRBD1,NA,TRBV6-5
CASSGGQAYGYTF,TGTGCCAGCAGCGGCGGACAGGCCTATGGCTACACCTTC,TRBJ1-2,TRBD1,NA,TRBV12-3/TRBV12-4
CASSHVSAGITDTQYF,TGTGCCAGCAGCCATGTTTCCGCCGGGATCACAGATACGCAGTATTTT,TRBJ2-3,NA,NA,TRBV3-1/TRBV3-2
CASTSSRDRRTNYGYTF,TGTGCCAGCACCTCCTCCCGGGACAGACGAACTAACTATGGCTACACCTTC,TRBJ1-2,TRBD1,NA,TRBV9
CASSLVGSGGYEQYF,TGTGCCAGCAGCTTGGTGGGGTCAGGGGGTTACGAGCAGTACTTC,TRBJ2-7,TRBD1,NA,TRBV5-4
CASSLGQKNYGYTF,TGCGCCAGCAGCCTGGGACAGAAGAACTATGGCTACACCTTC,TRBJ1-2,TRBD1,few,TRBV5-1
CASSRRGNTGELFF,TGTGCCAGCAGCCGTCGGGGGAACACCGGGGAGCTGTTTTTT,TRBJ2-2,NA,NA,TRBV11-2
CASRTGDFGYTF,TGTGCCAGCCGGACAGGAGATTTTGGCTACACCTTC,TRBJ1-2,TRBD1,NA,TRBV6-5
CASGWAGGSTSPDTQYF,TGTGCTAGTGGTTGGGCAGGGGGGTCGACTAGTCCAGATACGCAGTATTTT,TRBJ2-3,NA,NA,TRBV12-5
CASSQVPGGRAEAFF,TGCGCCAGCAGCCAAGTACCGGGCGGGAGGGCTGAAGCTTTCTTT,TRBJ1-1,NA,once,TRBV4-1
CASSPFFSRGFGYGYTF,TGTGCCAGCAGCCCGTTCTTTAGCAGGGGGTTTGGCTATGGCTACACCTTC,TRBJ1-2,TRBD1,NA,TRBV7-2
CASSQVFPPEQYF,TGTGCCAGCAGCCAAGTTTTCCCTCCCGAGCAGTACTTC,TRBJ2-7,NA,NA,TRBV14
CASTQTSGSNQPQHF,TGTGCCAGCACCCAGACGAGCGGGAGCAATCAGCCCCAGCATTTT,TRBJ1-5,NA,NA,TRBV7-2
CASSRGTGDTIYF,TGTGCCAGCAGCCGGGGCACAGGGGACACCATATATTTT,TRBJ1-3,TRBD1,NA,TRBV5-4
CASSVGTDFSPLHF,TGTGCCAGTAGTGTCGGGACAGATTTTTCACCCCTCCACTTT,TRBJ1-6,TRBD1,few,TRBV19
CASSRAGTNEKLFF,TGTGCCAGCTCACGCGCCGGGACTAATGAAAAACTGTTTTTT,TRBJ1-4,NA,NA,TRBV18
CASSEQGTNTEAFF,TGTGCCAGCAGCGAGCAGGGAACCAACACTGAAGCTTTCTTT,TRBJ1-1,NA,NA,TRBV7-9
CASSPSGYGYTF,TGTGCCAGCAGTCCGAGTGGCTATGGCTACACCTTC,TRBJ1-2,NA,NA,TRBV12-3/TRBV12-4
CASSTQGAYEQYF,TGTGCCAGCAGTACACAGGGGGCGTACGAGCAGTACTTC,TRBJ2-7,TRBD1,NA,TRBV6-5
CASRQAAGYQETQYF,TGTGCCAGCAGGCAGGCGGCGGGATATCAAGAGACCCAGTACTTC,TRBJ2-5,NA,NA,TRBV6-5
CASSAPGPEAFF,TGCGCCAGCAGCGCGCCAGGCCCTGAAGCTTTCTTT,TRBJ1-1,NA,few,TRBV5-1
CASSAGPTPWGYTF,TGTGCCAGCAGCGCGGGACCGACCCCTTGGGGCTACACCTTC,TRBJ1-2,NA,many,TRBV2
CASSSGTGNTGELFF,TGTGCCAGCAGCTCCGGGACAGGGAACACCGGGGAGCTGTTTTTT,TRBJ2-2,TRBD1,NA,TRBV5-5
CASSPPGAQETQYF,TGTGCCAGCTCACCACCGGGGGCCCAAGAGACCCAGTACTTC,TRBJ2-5,NA,NA,TRBV18
CASSKKGAVEQYF,TGTGCCAGCAGCAAAAAGGGGGCCGTCGAGCAGTACTTC,TRBJ2-7,NA,few,TRBV21-1
CARRVWQGLSYEQYF,TGTGCCCGCAGGGTTTGGCAGGGGCTATCCTACGAGCAGTACTTC,TRBJ2-7,NA,NA,TRBV9
CASSSLRGAYGYTF,TGTGCCAGCAGCTCCCTCAGGGGGGCCTATGGCTACACCTTC,TRBJ1-2,TRBD1,once,TRBV5-6
CSGTSGGARADTQYF,TGCAGCGGCACTAGCGGGGGGGCCCGGGCAGATACGCAGTATTTT,TRBJ2-3,TRBD2,NA,TRBV29-1
CASSRDRSTDTQYF,TGTGCCAGCAGTCGGGACAGGAGTACAGATACGCAGTATTTT,TRBJ2-3,TRBD1,NA,TRBV2
CASSFQDRGFQPQHF,TGTGCCAGCAGTTTCCAGGACAGGGGATTTCAGCCCCAGCATTTT,TRBJ1-5,TRBD1,once,TRBV6-6
CSAGGGQFNQPQHF,TGCAGTGCTGGTGGAGGACAGTTCAATCAGCCCCAGCATTTT,TRBJ1-5,NA,many,TRBV20-1
CASEGGANTGELFF,TGTGCCAGCGAAGGCGGGGCGAACACCGGGGAGCTGTTTTTT,TRBJ2-2,NA,NA,TRBV2
CASSLTSGYYEQYF,TGTGCCAGCAGCTTAACTTCAGGTTACTACGAGCAGTACTTC,TRBJ2-7,NA,NA,TRBV7-2
CASSPGSWGNQPQHF,TGTGCCAGCAGCCCGGGTAGCTGGGGCAATCAGCCCCAGCATTTT,TRBJ1-5,NA,few,TRBV7-2